This T cell receptor (beta chain) came from a study of shared clonotypes between healthy human individuals. This clone was observed a single time. This CDR3 has 15 amino acids. Germline trimming cut 5 bases from V and 3 bases from J; bases unmatched to any gene: 8. Germline V gene data show CDR1 as MGHDK and CDR2 as SYGVNS. The donors were adults (healthy and HIV-negative) with no recent acute infections or vaccinations. Researchers drew on roughly 89 million PBMCs for genomic DNA from unsorted samples. The assay used deep level. Authors' methods: Quality scores were absent from the junction-only immunoSEQ sequences, so filtering differed. Some clones are missing from TCRdb's copy, which holds only in-frame ones; the method was immunoSEQ multiplex PCR. The V and J calls and clone size were taken over from that table, and D and trimming were inferred from the DNA. The table lists about 490,000 clones, 75% to 85% of them singletons, with about an eighth in the top ten.

The sample comprised PBMCs. The TCR sequence derives from a woman aged 40 to 50 in good health. Some clones in this sample may be carry-over from other donors' samples. This chain links TRBV25-1 with TRBJ2-5; 8 bases agree with TRBD1. CDR3 amino acids: CASSLVGQGEETQYF. The CDR3 region has the DNA TGTGCCAGCAGTTTGGTTGGACAGGGCGAAGAGACCCAGTACTTC.